This T cell receptor (beta chain) was observed in a study of T cell responses to AZD1222 COVID-19 vaccine. Study summary: Second-dose recipients at about 4 or about 12 weeks were treated as one pooled group.

The ends were cut back, 2 bases at V and 5 bases at J, with 15 bases in the middle. The CDR3 totals 14 residues. The germline CDR1 and CDR2 sequences are GTSNPN and SVGIG (reference sequence). Clones were read by immunoSEQ multiplex PCR, and TCRdb kept only the in-frame ones, dropping some. The repertoire consists of some 130,000 clones, with 70% to 90% occurring once and the leading ten covering 1.9%. The chain is built from TRBV30 and TRBJ1-1, with D possibly being TRBD1 (6 bases). The sample was peripheral blood, taken on day 0 of AZD1222 vaccination. The source of this sequence is an adult in good health. The CDR3 coding sequence is TGTGCCTGGAGTACGTGGGGGGGCGGGACTGAAGCTTTCTTT. This translates into CAWSTWGGGTEAFF.